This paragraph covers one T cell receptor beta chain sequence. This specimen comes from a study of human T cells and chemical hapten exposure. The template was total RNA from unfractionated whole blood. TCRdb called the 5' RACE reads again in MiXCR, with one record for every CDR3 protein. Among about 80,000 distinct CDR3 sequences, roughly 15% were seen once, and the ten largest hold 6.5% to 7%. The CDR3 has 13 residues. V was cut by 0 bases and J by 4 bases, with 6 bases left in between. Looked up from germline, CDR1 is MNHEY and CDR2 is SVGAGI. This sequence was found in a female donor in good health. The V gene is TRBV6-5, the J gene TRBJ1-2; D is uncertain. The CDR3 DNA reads TGTGCCAGCAGTTACTCCCTCAGCTATGGCTACACCTTC. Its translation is CASSYSLSYGYTF.